The 21 T cell receptor beta chains presented below share a single source sample, sequenced in a study of control samples from healthy donors and cancer patients. TCRdb keeps only in-frame clones here, not all; method: immunoSEQ multiplex PCR. This sample has 110,000 or so clones; around 90% occur once, and the top ten carry roughly 43%. Sequencing used blood. The receptors stem from a man over 45 in good health.

V gene TRBV14 combines with J gene TRBJ2-1; the D gene could be TRBD1 or TRBD2 (6 bases each). The CDR3 loop spans 16 amino acids. V was trimmed by 5 bases and J by 4 bases, leaving 18 bases between them. Germline-derived CDR1 and CDR2 are SGHDN and FVKESK. The CDR3 nucleotides read TGTGCCAGCAGCGCCGCCGGGGGCGTTTCGTACAATGAGCAGTTCTTC. It is translated as CASSAAGGVSYNEQFF.

This chain joins TRBV2 and TRBJ1-1, with D possibly matching TRBD1 (5 bases). The CDR3 totals 15 residues. The germline V gene has CDR1 SNHLY and CDR2 FYNNEI. V was shortened by 4 bases and J by 3 bases, with 15 bases between the two germline ends. The CDR3, as DNA: TGTGCCAGCAGTGGAGGATCCGGGGCTTACACTGAAGCTTTCTTT. It translates to CASSGGSGAYTEAFF.

This clone came up a few times. The V gene is TRBV3-1 (or the pseudogene TRBV3-2), the J gene TRBJ1-6; unclear D gene. V was pared by 0 bases and J by 10 bases, with 10 bases between. The CDR3 extends over 14 amino acids. Germline CDR1 and CDR2: LGHDT and YNNKEL (reference sequence). This CDR3 reads CASSQDWAVSPLHF. The CDR3, as DNA: TGTGCCAGCAGCCAAGATTGGGCCGTCTCACCCCTCCACTTT.

This clone was observed a few times. The chain uses TRBV9 and TRBJ2-7, with 8 positions matching TRBD1. J lost 1 base, V lost 4 bases, and 16 bases had no gene match. Per the germline V gene, CDR1 is SGDLS and CDR2 is YYNGEE. The CDR3 length is 18 residues. CDR3 DNA: TGTGCCAGCAGCCCCTGGGGGACAGGAGCCCGTCGATCCTACGAGCAGTACTTC. Protein: CASSPWGTGARRSYEQYF. The full variable domain, its missing parts supplied by reference TRBV9 and TRBJ2-7, is DSGVTQTPKHLITATGQRVTLRCSPRSGDLSVYWYQQSLDQGLQFLIQYYNGEERAKGNILERFSAQQFPDLHSELNLSSLELGDSALYFCASSPWGTGARRSYEQYFGPGTRLTVT.

The genes are TRBV4-3 and TRBJ1-2; D may be TRBD1 (5 bases). The CDR3 runs 12 residues. Germline V gene data show CDR1 as LGHNA and CDR2 as YSLEER. V lost 7 bases to trimming and J lost 7 bases, with 13 bases between them. The CDR3 nucleotides are TGCGCCAGCAACTATCAGGGATCTGGCTACACCTTC. Translation: CASNYQGSGYTF.

This clone has only a few counts. The chain joins TRBV5-1 to TRBJ1-2; 7 bases line up with TRBD1. Unmatched junction bases numbered 10, after V lost 3 bases and J lost 5 bases. CDR1 SGHRS and CDR2 YFSETQ come from the germline V gene. CDR3 size: 15 residues. CDR3 amino acids: CASSSGDSVGYGYTF. Here the CDR3 DNA reads TGCGCCAGCAGCTCAGGGGACAGCGTCGGGTATGGCTACACCTTC.

This clone was seen a few times. This chain connects TRBV3-1 (or the pseudogene TRBV3-2) to TRBJ2-5, with D uncertain. Germline CDR1 LGHDT, CDR2 YNNKEL (reference sequence). V was cut by 5 bases and J by 1 base, with 5 bases left in between. The length of the CDR3 is 12 residues. The CDR3 region has the DNA TGTGCCAGCAGCGTACGCCAAGAGACCCAGTACTTC. Encoded protein: CASSVRQETQYF.

This clone was picked up one time. V is TRBV7-7 and J is TRBJ2-5; 11 positions agree with TRBD2. CDR3 length equals 17 residues. Germline V gives CDR1 SSHAT, CDR2 FNYEAQ (reference sequence). The ends lost 5 bases at V and 2 bases at J; junction bases unmatched: 10. This CDR3 reads CASSPSPSGGFQETQYF. The DNA for the CDR3 is TGTGCCAGCAGCCCAAGCCCTAGCGGGGGGTTTCAAGAGACCCAGTACTTC.

The chain links TRBV9 to TRBJ2-7; 8 bases map to TRBD2. The CDR3 contains 14 residues. CDR1 and CDR2 (germline): SGDLS, YYNGEE. The junction had 7 bases not matched to a gene; V was cut back by 6 bases and J by 2 bases. Here the CDR3 DNA reads TGTGCCAGCAACCTACTAGCGGCTACCTACGAGCAGTACTTC. It yields the protein CASNLLAATYEQYF.

The J gene is TRBJ2-2, the V gene TRBV6-5; D perhaps matches TRBD2 (6 bases). V dropped 7 bases and J dropped 6 bases, with 15 bases sitting between them. Germline assignment: CDR1 MNHEY and CDR2 SVGAGI. The CDR3 is 14 amino acids. The DNA for the CDR3 is TGTGCCAGCATCCTGACTAGTGTGGCCGGGGAGCTGTTTTTT. As protein: CASILTSVAGELFF.

The CDR3 DNA follows: TGTGCCAGCAGTTACACAACAGGGTCCTACGAGCAGTACTTC. Translating it yields CASSYTTGSYEQYF. The V gene is TRBV6-6, the J gene TRBJ2-7; a weak D match, TRBD1 (6 bases). The CDR3 is 14 residues long. The V gene's germline CDR1 is MNHNY and CDR2 SVGAGI (reference sequence). V was cut by 2 bases and J by 1 base, with 9 bases left in between.

The chain employs TRBV14 and TRBJ1-1; the D is unclear. Trimming took off 5 bases at V and 2 bases at J, with 9 bases between the two ends. This CDR3 is 13 amino acids long. Germline V lookup: CDR1 SGHDN, CDR2 FVKESK. The CDR3 coding sequence is TGTGCCAGCAGCTATCAGAGAAACACTGAAGCTTTCTTT. Amino acid sequence: CASSYQRNTEAFF. The full variable domain, with the rest looked up from reference TRBV14 and TRBJ1-1, is EAGVTQFPSHSVIEKGQTVTLRCDPISGHDNLYWYRRVMGKEIKFLLHFVKESKQDESGMPNNRFLAERTGGTYSTLKVQPAELEDSGVYFCASSYQRNTEAFFGQGTRLTVV.

The CDR3 sequence is CSVGQGNQPQHF. The CDR3 coding sequence is TGCAGCGTGGGACAGGGAAATCAGCCCCAGCATTTT. V gene TRBV29-1 combines with J gene TRBJ1-5; TRBD1 agrees at 9 bases. Germline CDR1 and CDR2: SQVTM and ANQGSEA. The CDR3 covers 12 residues. Trimming at V came to 6 bases and at J to 4 bases, leaving 1 base not matched to a gene. The variable domain in full, completed from reference TRBV29-1 and TRBJ1-5, reads SAVISQKPSRDICQRGTSLTIQCQVDSQVTMMFWYRQQPGQSLTLIATANQGSEATYESGFVIDKFPISRPNLTFSTLTVSNMSPEDSSIYLCSVGQGNQPQHFGDGTRLSIL.

This chain joins TRBV14 and TRBJ2-3; 7 bases line up with TRBD1. The CDR3 runs 17 residues. The V gene's germline CDR1 is SGHDN and CDR2 FVKESK. Germline trimming cut 2 bases from V and 4 bases from J; bases unmatched to any gene: 12. The CDR3 here is CASSQRKGALDSDTQYF. As DNA, the CDR3 is TGTGCCAGCAGCCAACGTAAGGGGGCGCTTGATTCAGATACGCAGTATTTT.

This chain connects TRBV6-2 or TRBV6-3 to TRBJ1-5; D not resolved. Trimming cost V 6 bases and J 2 bases, with 17 bases left between them. The CDR3 totals 16 residues. The germline gives CDR1 MNHEY, CDR2 SVGEGT. The CDR3 DNA sequence: TGTGCCAGCAGCCTGGGGAACATGAGGGGCAATCAGCCCCAGCATTTT. It specifies CASSLGNMRGNQPQHF.

The chain is built from TRBV2 and TRBJ1-2, with 8 bases that match TRBD1. The CDR3 sequence is 14 residues long. The ends lost 6 bases at V and 4 bases at J; junction bases unmatched: 7. Germline V gene lookup returns CDR1 SNHLY and CDR2 FYNNEI. CDR3 region: CASRRTGIGYGYTF. Written as DNA, the CDR3 is TGTGCCAGCAGACGGACAGGGATCGGCTATGGCTACACCTTC.

This clone has just a few counts. The genes are TRBV18 and TRBJ1-3; 8 bases match TRBD1. Germline CDR1 KGHSH, CDR2 LQKENI. The junction had 5 bases not matched to a gene; V was cut back by 4 bases and J by 0 bases. The CDR3 has 16 amino acids. The CDR3 sequence is CASSQGQVRSGNTIYF. Here the CDR3 DNA reads TGTGCCAGCTCACAGGGACAGGTCCGCTCTGGAAACACCATATATTTT.

The genes are TRBV2 and TRBJ1-1; TRBD1 aligns across 7 bases. The CDR3 has 14 amino acids. Trimming removed 6 bases from V and 0 bases from J; junction bases left unmatched: 4. From germline, CDR1 is SNHLY and CDR2 FYNNEI. The CDR3 loop is CASSLGQLNTEAFF. The CDR3 DNA reads as TGTGCCAGCAGCCTGGGACAGCTGAACACTGAAGCTTTCTTT.

The J gene is TRBJ1-4, the V gene TRBV7-2, with D possibly TRBD1 on 6 matching bases. CDR3 length: 14 residues. The V gene lost 1 base and the J gene lost 12 bases, with 15 bases spanning the gap. Per the germline V gene, CDR1 is SGHTA and CDR2 is FQGNSA. The CDR3 nucleotides are TGTGCCAGCAGCTTAGTGGCGGGGGCGGATCAACTGTTTTTT. Its translation is CASSLVAGADQLFF.

This chain joins TRBV11-2 and TRBJ2-1, with a weak D call TRBD2 (6 bases). Germline V gives CDR1 SGHAT, CDR2 FQNNGV. The CDR3 covers 16 residues. V lost 4 bases and J 8 bases, leaving 21 bases between the germline ends. In DNA form, the CDR3 reads TGTGCCAGCAGCTCCCTCCCTGCGGGGTCGGGTGATGAGCAGTTCTTC. It yields the protein CASSSLPAGSGDEQFF.

This clone was observed at least ten times. V gene TRBV19 combines with J gene TRBJ1-5, with D possibly matching TRBD1 (6 bases). The CDR3 length is 13 residues. V dropped 5 bases and J dropped 4 bases, with 9 bases sitting between them. Germline CDR1 is LNHDA and CDR2 is SQIVND (reference sequence). CDR3 DNA sequence: TGTGCCAGTAGTCCGGGACAAAATCAGCCCCAGCATTTT. This sequence encodes CASSPGQNQPQHF.